This T cell receptor beta chain was recovered during a study of Ad26.COV2.S vaccination and SARS-CoV-2 variants. About the study: Administration of Ad26.COV2.S was intramuscular, either once or twice 56 days apart. General observations from the study: Total T cell responses were possibly underestimated by TCR breadth and depth analyses.

As to this clone: Its antigen is currently unknown.

Clones were read by immunoSEQ multiplex PCR, and TCRdb kept only the in-frame ones, dropping some. The repertoire includes about 400,000 clones, approximately 88% of them detected once, and 3.6% sits in the top ten. Treatment specified: 15 to 20 received Ad26.COV2.S at low or high dose, single or two shots; several received placebo; per-sample allocation not given. Specimen acquisition occurred on day 63 following the initial vaccine or placebo injection. Germline V CDR1 and CDR2: SNHLY, FYNNEI. This CDR3 spans 14 amino acids. Trimming removed 5 bases at V and 0 bases at J, with 10 bases between. This TCR was sampled from a person aged 18 to 65 who received the Ad26.COV2.S COVID-19 vaccine or a placebo. The chain joins TRBV2 to TRBJ1-2; D remains ambiguous. The sequences come from peripheral blood, collected in a trial of Ad26.COV2.S vaccine versus placebo. The CDR3 nucleotides read TGTGCCAGCAGTCCGACGGAAGCTAACTATGGCTACACCTTC. It yields the protein CASSPTEANYGYTF.